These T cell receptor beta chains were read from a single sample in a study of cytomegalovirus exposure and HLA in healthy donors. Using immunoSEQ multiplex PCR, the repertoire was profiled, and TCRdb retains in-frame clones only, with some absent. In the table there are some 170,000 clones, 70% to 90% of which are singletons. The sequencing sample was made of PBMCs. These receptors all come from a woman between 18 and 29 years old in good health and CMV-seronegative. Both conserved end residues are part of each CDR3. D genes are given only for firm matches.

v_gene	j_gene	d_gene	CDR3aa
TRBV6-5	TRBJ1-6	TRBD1	CASSSAGTGNSPLHF
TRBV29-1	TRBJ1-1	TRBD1	CSVVGTGNTEAFF
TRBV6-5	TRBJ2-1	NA	CASSFGVPYNEQFF
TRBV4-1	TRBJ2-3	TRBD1	CASSQDPGQGFADTQYF
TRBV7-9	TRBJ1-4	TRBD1	CASSLGTGGAGLFF
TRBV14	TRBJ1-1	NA	CASSQAAYAAGRLNTEAFF
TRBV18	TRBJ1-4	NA	CASSPGQGIEKLFF
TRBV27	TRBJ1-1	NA	CASRLRGVGEAFF
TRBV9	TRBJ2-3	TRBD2	CASSVGGGDTQYF
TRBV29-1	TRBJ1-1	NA	CSVARGSLTTEAFF
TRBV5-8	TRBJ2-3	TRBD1	CASSLGLGGRDTQYF
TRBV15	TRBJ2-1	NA	CATSSEDSNFHEQFF
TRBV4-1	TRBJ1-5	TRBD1	CASSQDDRDSNQPQHF
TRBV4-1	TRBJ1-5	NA	CASSSWTENQPQHF
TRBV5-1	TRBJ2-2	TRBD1	CASSSPDRDTGELFF
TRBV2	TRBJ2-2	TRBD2	CASSVPRTGGTGELFF
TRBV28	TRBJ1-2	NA	CASSSTDSQGYTF
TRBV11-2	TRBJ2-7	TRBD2	CASRSLAGTGEQYF
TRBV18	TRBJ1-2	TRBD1	CASSPGQGGRYTF
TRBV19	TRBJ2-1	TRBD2	CASSNSGGAKGGNEQFF
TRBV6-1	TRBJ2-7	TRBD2	CASGRGVVSYEQYF
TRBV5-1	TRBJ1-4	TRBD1	CASSLGQGATNEKLFF
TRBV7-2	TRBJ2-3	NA	CASSLLWATDTQYF
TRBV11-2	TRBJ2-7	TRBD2	CASSLEAGGAYEQYF
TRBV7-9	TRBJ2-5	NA	CASSLGSGTMGETQYF
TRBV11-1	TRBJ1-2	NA	CASSSSGTEYGYTF
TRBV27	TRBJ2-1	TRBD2	CASNQAGGTYNEQFF
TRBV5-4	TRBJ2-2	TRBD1	CASSLENPGQPTGELFF
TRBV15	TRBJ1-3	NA	CATSRVVEGPGNTIYF
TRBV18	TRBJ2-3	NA	CASSPPAGGTDTQYF
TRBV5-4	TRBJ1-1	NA	CASSLAGGNTEAFF
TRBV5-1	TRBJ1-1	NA	CASSLVGAVNTEAFF
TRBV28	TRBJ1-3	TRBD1	CASGSLQGTSGNTIYF
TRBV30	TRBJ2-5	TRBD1	CAAKLYDSFGQGPLTPNF
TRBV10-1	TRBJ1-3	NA	CASSGGQGNTIYF
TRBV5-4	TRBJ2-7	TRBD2	CASSFQREYSEQYF
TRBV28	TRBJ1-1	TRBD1	CASSLRTRGSPEAFF
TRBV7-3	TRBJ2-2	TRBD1	CASSRTGNTGELFF
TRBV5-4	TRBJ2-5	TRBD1	CASSSGQGQETQYF
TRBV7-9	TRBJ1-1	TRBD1	CASSLSGGHTEAFF
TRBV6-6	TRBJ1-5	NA	CASSVRAGQPQHF
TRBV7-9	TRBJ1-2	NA	CASSFEQGSAYGYTF